The 14 T cell receptor beta chains below come from one sample, sequenced in a study of blood T cells in healthy people across ages. With a J-beta primer mix and a sample-barcoded 5' primer, a second PCR ran about 6 to 11 cycles. From the 5' RACE reads, TCRdb called clonotypes with MiXCR, one entry per CDR3 protein. Of 550,000 to 600,000 distinct CDR3 sequences in the sample, 27% were seen once. Sequencing input: blood. Receptors originate from a woman in her seventies in good health.

The chain has TRBV12-3 or TRBV12-4 and TRBJ1-4; 7 bases are a match to TRBD1. This CDR3 is built from 14 residues. Trimming removed 2 bases from V and 8 bases from J; junction bases left unmatched: 5. CDR3 region: CASSLSGTVEKLFF. CDR3 in DNA: TGTGCCAGCAGTTTATCCGGGACAGTCGAAAAACTGTTTTTT.

This chain links TRBV7-2 with TRBJ2-1; D possibly uses TRBD1 or TRBD2 (6 bases each). The CDR3 consists of 15 residues. The germline CDR1 and CDR2 sequences are SGHTA and FQGNSA. Trimming stripped 5 bases from V and 5 bases from J, with 16 bases between. This CDR3 is CASSVRGGLNNEQFF. The CDR3 nucleotides read TGTGCCAGCAGCGTCAGGGGAGGACTAAACAATGAGCAGTTCTTC.

In this sample, this clonotype turned up many times. The chain employs TRBV27 and TRBJ1-5, with D uncertain. Trimming cost V 1 base and J 7 bases, with 5 bases left between them. The CDR3 sequence is 12 residues long. The V gene's germline CDR1 is MNHEY and CDR2 SMNVEV (reference sequence). CDR3 coding DNA: TGTGCCAGCAGTTTATTGGGACAGCCCCAGCATTTT. This translates into CASSLLGQPQHF.

The CDR3 loop reads CSASEVAEGGVQYF. The CDR3 DNA follows: TGCAGTGCTAGTGAAGTAGCCGAGGGGGGTGTGCAGTATTTT. V and J are TRBV20-1 and TRBJ2-3; D is possibly TRBD1 or TRBD2 (6 bases each). Germline-derived CDR1 and CDR2 are DFQATT and SNEGSKA (reference sequence). CDR3 length: 14 residues. V was trimmed by 3 bases and J by 11 bases, leaving 21 bases between them.

The CDR3 DNA is TGTGCCAGCAGCCCCCGAGGCGCGGGGGGAGATACGCAGTATTTT. Encoded protein: CASSPRGAGGDTQYF. This rearrangement joins TRBV7-2 to TRBJ2-3; 8 nucleotides match TRBD2. Germline CDR1 and CDR2: SGHTA and FQGNSA. The CDR3 has 15 residues. V lost 5 bases, J lost 5 bases, and 9 bases stayed unmatched. Full variable domain (outside the CDR3, taken from reference TRBV7-2 and TRBJ2-3): GAGVSQSPSNKVTEKGKDVELRCDPISGHTALYWYRQSLGQGLEFLIYFQGNSAPDKSGLPSDRFSAERTGGSVSTLTIQRTQQEDSAVYLCASSPRGAGGDTQYFGPGTRLTVL.

This clonotype showed up just once. J is TRBJ2-4 and V is TRBV12-3 or TRBV12-4; D may match TRBD1 or TRBD2 (7 bases each). The germline V and J ends were trimmed by 5 bases and 1 base, with 27 bases remaining between them. The CDR3 contains 20 residues. This chain's CDR3 is CASSVHRGATTSRAKNIQYF. Here the CDR3 DNA reads TGTGCCAGCAGTGTCCACAGGGGCGCCACGACTAGCCGGGCCAAAAACATTCAGTACTTC.

The chain employs TRBV24-1 and TRBJ2-5; 10 nucleotides line up with TRBD2. Judging by the DNA end, TRBJ2-1 fits better; the J call may be wrong. The CDR3 contains 15 residues. Germline lookup yields CDR1 KGHDR and CDR2 SFDVKD. CDR3 nucleotide sequence: TGTGCCACCAGTGATCAAACCGCCCTAGCGGGGGCGCAGTTCTTC. It specifies CATSDQTALAGAQFF.

This chain joins TRBV3-1 and TRBJ2-4; 7 bases agree with TRBD1. Germline trimming cut 2 bases from V and 8 bases from J; bases unmatched to any gene: 3. The CDR3 length is 13 residues. Looked up from germline, CDR1 is LGHDT and CDR2 is YNNKEL (reference sequence). The CDR3: CASSQTGVDIQYF. The CDR3 DNA reads as TGTGCCAGCAGCCAAACAGGGGTTGACATTCAGTACTTC.

The count of this clonotype is one. J is TRBJ1-4 and V is TRBV20-1, with 10 bases fitting TRBD1. The length of the CDR3 is 17 residues. V lost 5 bases, J lost 5 bases, and 14 bases stayed unmatched. Germline V CDR1 and CDR2: DFQATT, SNEGSKA (reference sequence). The CDR3 DNA is TGCAGTGCTCCTTATACTTCCGGGACAGGGGAAAATGAAAAACTGTTTTTT. Translated, it gives CSAPYTSGTGENEKLFF.

As concerns this clonotype: A much larger clone lies a single base off, so this may be a read error. The V and J genes are TRBV25-1 and TRBJ2-5; 7 bases agree with TRBD2. Unmatched junction bases numbered 15, after V lost 6 bases and J lost 5 bases. This CDR3 spans 16 amino acids. The germline gives CDR1 MGHDK, CDR2 SYGVNS. CDR3: CASSQKEAGELETQYF. For the CDR3, the DNA is TGTGCCAGCAGCCAGAAAGAGGCGGGGGAGTTGGAGACCCAGTACTTC.

This CDR3 reads CASRQGLIYNEQFF. CDR3 bases: TGTGCCAGCAGGCAGGGGTTGATCTACAATGAGCAGTTCTTC. V is TRBV6-5 and J is TRBJ2-5, with D perhaps matching TRBD1 (6 bases). The DNA end is more similar to TRBJ2-1, so the J call may be wrong. The CDR3 totals 14 residues. In germline, CDR1 is MNHEY, CDR2 SVGAGI.

This clonotype appeared a single time. The chain is built from TRBV4-3 and TRBJ1-2, with D perhaps matching TRBD1 (5 bases). The V and J ends lost 1 base and 1 base respectively, with 16 bases between them. Per germline, CDR1 LGHNA and CDR2 YSLEER. The CDR3 is 17 amino acids. For the CDR3, the DNA is TGCGCCAGCAGCCAAGTATATAGGTTTGGGGGTAACTATGGCTACACCTTC. This codes for CASSQVYRFGGNYGYTF.

V is TRBV7-2 and J is TRBJ2-1, with a tentative D call TRBD2 (7 bases). From germline, CDR1 is SGHTA and CDR2 FQGNSA. This CDR3 is built from 14 residues. Trimming cost V 2 bases and J 6 bases, with 11 bases left between them. The CDR3 bases are TGTGCCAGCAGCTTACTAGGGGGGGTCAATGAGCAGTTCTTC. Amino acid sequence: CASSLLGGVNEQFF.

This clonotype was counted a few times. The rearrangement links TRBV7-2 to TRBJ2-6; a possible D gene is TRBD2 (7 bases). Trimming cost V 3 bases and J 3 bases, with 15 bases left between them. Germline values: CDR1 SGHTA, CDR2 FQGNSA. The CDR3 is 17 residues long. CDR3 amino acids: CASSFRGGAYGANVLTF. The CDR3, as DNA: TGTGCCAGCAGCTTCCGTGGGGGGGCCTATGGGGCCAACGTCCTGACTTTC.